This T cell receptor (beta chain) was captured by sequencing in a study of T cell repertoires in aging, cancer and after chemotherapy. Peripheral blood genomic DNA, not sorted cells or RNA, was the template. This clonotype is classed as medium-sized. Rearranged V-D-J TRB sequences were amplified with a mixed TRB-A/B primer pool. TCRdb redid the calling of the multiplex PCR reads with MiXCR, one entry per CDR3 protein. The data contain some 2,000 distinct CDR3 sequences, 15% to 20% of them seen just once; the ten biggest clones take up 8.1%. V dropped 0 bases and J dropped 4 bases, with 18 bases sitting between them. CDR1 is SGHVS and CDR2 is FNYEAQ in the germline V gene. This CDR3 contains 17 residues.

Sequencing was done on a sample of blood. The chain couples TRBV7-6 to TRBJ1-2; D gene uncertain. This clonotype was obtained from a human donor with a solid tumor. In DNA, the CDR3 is TGTGCCAGCAGCTTAGCGTCCGAGCCTAGTGCCATCTATGGCTACACCTTC. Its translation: CASSLASEPSAIYGYTF.